Listed below are T cell receptor beta chains from one sample, sequenced in a study of neoadjuvant anti-PD-1 for oral cavity cancer. Data came from immunoSEQ multiplex PCR; TCRdb stores just in-frame clones and leaves some out. Here the sample spans over 11,000 clones, 75% being singletons. The specimen comprised PBMCs, sampled after nivolumab (anti-PD-1) treatment. The receptors stem from a person aged 35 to 85 with oral cavity squamous cell carcinoma. CDR3s include the opening cysteine and the closing phenylalanine or tryptophan. A D gene is named only where the DNA matches it firmly. Not all rows give a size; the values are once, few, many and, for expanded clones, a class.

cdr3_length: 13; j_call: TRBJ1-2; clone_size: -; v_call: TRBV5-1; d_call: -; cdr3_aa: CASSLGANYGYTF; cdr3_nt: TGCGCCAGCAGCTTGGGGGCTAACTATGGCTACACCTTC
cdr3_length: 12; j_call: TRBJ1-2; clone_size: -; v_call: TRBV25-1; d_call: -; cdr3_aa: CASSPLGGGYTF; cdr3_nt: TGTGCCAGCAGTCCCCTTGGGGGAGGCTACACCTTC
cdr3_length: 16; j_call: TRBJ2-7; clone_size: few; v_call: TRBV4-1; d_call: -; cdr3_aa: CASSARTRDSANEQYF; cdr3_nt: TGCGCCAGCAGCGCCCGGACACGGGACTCGGCCAACGAGCAGTACTTC
cdr3_length: 11; j_call: TRBJ2-7; clone_size: once; v_call: TRBV10-3; d_call: -; cdr3_aa: CAISGNYEQYF; cdr3_nt: TGTGCCATCAGTGGGAACTACGAGCAGTACTTC
cdr3_length: 13; j_call: TRBJ2-7; clone_size: few; v_call: TRBV28; d_call: -; cdr3_aa: CASRTGGSYEQYF; cdr3_nt: TGTGCCAGCAGGACCGGGGGATCCTACGAGCAGTACTTC
cdr3_length: 14; j_call: TRBJ2-7; clone_size: -; v_call: TRBV4-1; d_call: TRBD2; cdr3_aa: CASSQGLAGGRQYF; cdr3_nt: TGCGCCAGCAGCCAAGGACTAGCGGGGGGCCGGCAGTACTTC
cdr3_length: 15; j_call: TRBJ2-5; clone_size: -; v_call: TRBV5-1; d_call: TRBD2; cdr3_aa: CASSLGTSRQETQYF; cdr3_nt: TGCGCCAGCAGCCTCGGGACTAGCCGGCAAGAGACCCAGTACTTC
cdr3_length: 18; j_call: TRBJ2-1; clone_size: -; v_call: TRBV7-6; d_call: -; cdr3_aa: CASSLVLSALSSYNEQFF; cdr3_nt: TGTGCCAGCAGCTTAGTTCTAAGCGCCCTGAGCTCCTACAATGAGCAGTTCTTC
cdr3_length: 13; j_call: TRBJ1-1; clone_size: few; v_call: TRBV6-4; d_call: -; cdr3_aa: CASSLTENTEAFF; cdr3_nt: TGTGCCAGCAGTTTGACAGAGAACACTGAAGCTTTCTTT
cdr3_length: 15; j_call: TRBJ2-7; clone_size: -; v_call: TRBV13; d_call: -; cdr3_aa: CASSPLFLRPFEQYF; cdr3_nt: TGTGCCAGCAGCCCCCTCTTCCTGAGGCCGTTCGAGCAGTACTTC
cdr3_length: 14; j_call: TRBJ1-2; clone_size: -; v_call: TRBV7-8; d_call: -; cdr3_aa: CASSLAVGHHGYTF; cdr3_nt: TGTGCCAGCAGCTTAGCCGTGGGACATCATGGCTACACCTTC
cdr3_length: 13; j_call: TRBJ1-2; clone_size: -; v_call: TRBV5-8; d_call: -; cdr3_aa: CASNLGADYGYTF; cdr3_nt: TGTGCCAGCAACCTGGGGGCGGACTATGGCTACACCTTC
cdr3_length: 20; j_call: TRBJ2-3; clone_size: -; v_call: TRBV13; d_call: TRBD2; cdr3_aa: CASSLKTWVAGVRATDTQYF; cdr3_nt: TGTGCCAGCAGCTTAAAGACGTGGGTAGCGGGAGTCAGGGCCACAGATACGCAGTATTTT
cdr3_length: 14; j_call: TRBJ2-2; clone_size: -; v_call: TRBV4-1; d_call: TRBD1; cdr3_aa: CASSQPRQGPELFF; cdr3_nt: TGCGCCAGCAGCCAACCGCGACAGGGTCCCGAGCTGTTTTTT
cdr3_length: 15; j_call: TRBJ1-1; clone_size: -; v_call: TRBV6-4; d_call: TRBD1; cdr3_aa: CASSETPGGDTEAFF; cdr3_nt: TGTGCCAGCAGTGAAACCCCAGGGGGGGACACTGAAGCTTTCTTT
cdr3_length: 12; j_call: TRBJ2-7; clone_size: once; v_call: TRBV6-6; d_call: TRBD1; cdr3_aa: CASSGTAYEQYF; cdr3_nt: TGTGCCAGCAGTGGGACAGCCTACGAGCAGTACTTC
cdr3_length: 13; j_call: TRBJ2-3; clone_size: -; v_call: TRBV6-1; d_call: -; cdr3_aa: CASSEILGYTQYF; cdr3_nt: TGTGCCAGCAGTGAAATTTTGGGCTATACGCAGTATTTT
cdr3_length: 18; j_call: TRBJ1-2; clone_size: -; v_call: TRBV6-1; d_call: -; cdr3_aa: CASSEAAWAEGARRGYTF; cdr3_nt: TGTGCCAGCAGTGAAGCGGCCTGGGCCGAAGGGGCCCGGAGAGGCTACACCTTC
cdr3_length: 16; j_call: TRBJ2-3; clone_size: few; v_call: TRBV14; d_call: -; cdr3_aa: CASSQTSRISTDTQYF; cdr3_nt: TGTGCCAGCAGCCAGACTAGTCGGATAAGCACAGATACGCAGTATTTT
cdr3_length: 15; j_call: TRBJ2-7; clone_size: -; v_call: TRBV18; d_call: TRBD1; cdr3_aa: CASSQSGTGPFEQYF; cdr3_nt: TGTGCCAGCTCCCAATCAGGGACAGGGCCGTTCGAGCAGTACTTC
cdr3_length: 16; j_call: TRBJ2-7; clone_size: -; v_call: TRBV7-8; d_call: TRBD2; cdr3_aa: CASSPYLAGVFYEQYF; cdr3_nt: TGTGCCAGCAGCCCCTATCTAGCGGGAGTCTTTTACGAGCAGTACTTC
cdr3_length: 14; j_call: TRBJ1-1; clone_size: -; v_call: TRBV11-2; d_call: -; cdr3_aa: CASRGLQLNTEAFF; cdr3_nt: TGTGCCAGCAGGGGTCTACAGCTTAACACTGAAGCTTTCTTT
cdr3_length: 14; j_call: TRBJ1-2; clone_size: -; v_call: TRBV11-2; d_call: TRBD1; cdr3_aa: CASSLAQGVRGYTF; cdr3_nt: TGTGCCAGCAGCTTAGCACAGGGGGTTAGGGGCTACACCTTC